The 3 T cell receptor beta chains in this list originate from one sample, sequenced in a study of metastatic and nonmetastatic thyroid tumors (dated by TCRdb to 2020 to 2021). No patient had received any treatment before thyroid surgery. Library method: PCR. The sample was run on an Illumina HiSeq 4000. Through fastp at Q25 and MiXCR, TCRdb rebuilt clones from the public reads, retaining in-frame beta chains. The sample has 20,000 to 25,000 clones on record, about a quarter of them singletons. 5.4% of the sample is held by the ten biggest clonotypes. The sample was tumor tissue. The receptors originated from a female donor with papillary thyroid cancer or a benign thyroid nodule (not recorded which). Some clones in this sample may be carry-over from other donors' samples.

This clone was recorded at least ten times. This is likely a read error, given that the CDR3 carries no conserved phenylalanine or tryptophan at its end. The chain has TRBV20-1 and TRBJ2-3; no definite D call. Germline V gives CDR1 DFQATT, CDR2 SNEGSKA (reference sequence). The CDR3 is 12 amino acids. Trimming shortened V by 1 base and J by 0 bases, and 2 bases separated the two germline ends. Here the CDR3 DNA reads TGCAGTGCTAGAGTCAGCACAGATACGCAGTATCTT. Its protein is CSARVSTDTQYL.

As to this clone: One base away lies a much larger clone, so this may be a sequencing read error. The V call is TRBV7-2, the J call TRBJ2-1, with 9 bases fitting TRBD2. Per the germline V gene, CDR1 is SGHTA and CDR2 is FQGNSA. CDR3 length equals 15 residues. This chain's CDR3 is CASGLAVTSGNEQFF. CDR3 sequence (DNA): TGTGCCAGCGGCTTAGCCGTGACTAGCGGCAATGAGCAGTTCTTC.

By share, this clone ranks as medium-sized (0.01 to 0.1%). The chain links TRBV3-1 to TRBJ2-7; possible D gene TRBD1, 6 bases. This CDR3 spans 14 amino acids. V was pared by 4 bases and J by 3 bases, with 13 bases between. The germline CDR1 and CDR2 sequences are LGHDT and YNNKEL (reference sequence). CDR3 region: CASSPSSGDYEQYF. In nucleotides, the CDR3 is TGTGCCAGCAGCCCTTCATCAGGGGACTACGAGCAGTACTTC.